A single sample is the source of the 9 T cell receptor beta chains below, sequenced in a study of T cell changes during pregnancy in multiple sclerosis. TCRdb's table, derived via immunoSEQ multiplex PCR, lists solely in-frame clones and lacks some. The repertoire consists of 70,000 to 95,000 clones, with just over 90% occurring once and the leading ten covering 2% to 2.5%. The material sequenced was peripheral blood, taken in the second trimester of pregnancy. Receptors were obtained from a female donor in good health, enrolled as a control in a pregnancy study.

This chain links TRBV4-3 with TRBJ2-3; 8 bases are shared with TRBD2. V was clipped by 4 bases and J by 4 bases; unmatched bases: 7. This CDR3 has 15 amino acids. Per germline, CDR1 LGHNA and CDR2 YSLEER. For the CDR3, the DNA is TGCGCCAGCAGCCCCCGGGGGGGGATTGCAGATACGCAGTATTTT. This gives the protein CASSPRGGIADTQYF.

The chain carries TRBV5-1 and TRBJ1-2, with D hard to call. Per the germline V gene, CDR1 is SGHRS and CDR2 is YFSETQ. The CDR3 has 15 residues. V was trimmed by 4 bases and J by 2 bases, leaving 15 bases between them. The CDR3 sequence: CASSANTVFNYGYTF. The CDR3 coding sequence is TGCGCCAGCAGCGCCAATACAGTATTCAACTATGGCTACACCTTC.

This chain links TRBV11-2 with TRBJ1-3; D remains ambiguous. The CDR3 sequence is 14 residues long. V shed 2 bases and J shed 4 bases, with 9 bases lying between them. Germline V CDR1 and CDR2: SGHAT, FQNNGV. This CDR3 is CASSLPGGGNTIYF. The DNA of the CDR3 is TGTGCCAGCAGCTTACCAGGAGGCGGAAACACCATATATTTT.

The J gene is TRBJ2-4, the V gene TRBV29-1; TRBD2 agrees at 11 bases. V lost 6 bases to trimming and J lost 0 bases; unmatched junction nucleotides: 7. This CDR3 has 16 residues. Germline V lookup: CDR1 SQVTM, CDR2 ANQGSEA. This CDR3 is CSVELAGAKAKNIQYF. In nucleotides, the CDR3 is TGCAGCGTCGAACTAGCGGGGGCCAAAGCCAAAAACATTCAGTACTTC.

The genes are TRBV7-2 and TRBJ2-5; TRBD1 matches 8 bases. Trimming took 4 bases from V and 2 from J; bases not matched to a gene: 3. The V gene's germline CDR1 is SGHTA and CDR2 FQGNSA. The CDR3 contains 14 residues. The CDR3 DNA sequence: TGTGCCAGCAGCTACCACAGGGGGCAAGAGACCCAGTACTTC. This codes for CASSYHRGQETQYF.

This clone showed up just once. The chain links TRBV6-5 to TRBJ2-1; TRBD2 matches at 7 bases. CDR1 MNHEY and CDR2 SVGAGI come from the germline V gene. Unmatched junction bases numbered 2, after V lost 6 bases and J lost 0 bases. The CDR3 sequence is 14 residues long. CDR3 protein: CASRGGSSYNEQFF. The CDR3 coding sequence is TGTGCCAGCAGGGGGGGGAGCTCCTACAATGAGCAGTTCTTC.

The count of this clone is one. V usage is TRBV12-1 and J usage is TRBJ1-5; the D segment call TRBD1 is taken from the table without a DNA check. TRBV12-1 is given as a pseudogene. The CDR3 has 14 residues. The CDR3: CASRSTGGNQPQHF. Written as DNA, the CDR3 is TGTGCCAGCAGGTCAACAGGTGGCAATCAGCCCCAGCATTTT.

J is TRBJ1-2 and V is TRBV6-1; TRBD1 is a possible D gene (5 bases). The CDR3 is 15 residues long. From germline, CDR1 is MNHNS and CDR2 SASEGT. The germline V and J ends were trimmed by 3 bases and 6 bases, with 17 bases remaining between them. CDR3 sequence (DNA): TGTGCCAGCAGTGATGCGGAAAGGGGAAGGAATGGCTACACCTTC. Translated: CASSDAERGRNGYTF.

The chain couples TRBV4-2 to TRBJ1-1; tentatively, D is TRBD1 (5 bases). Germline V CDR1 and CDR2: LGHNA, YNFKEQ. The CDR3 consists of 15 residues. The V end was cut by 0 bases, the J end by 1 base, with 9 bases between. The CDR3 loop reads CASSQEVGANTEAFF. CDR3 in DNA: TGTGCCAGCAGCCAAGAAGTAGGGGCGAACACTGAAGCTTTCTTT.